A selection of T cell receptor beta chains follows, all from one sample in a study of T-cell reconstitution after alpha-beta-depleted transplantation in children. TCRdb itself ran the PCR reads through MiXCR, one entry per CDR3 protein. The table shows 250,000 or so distinct CDR3 sequences, with around 7.5% occurring only once. Specimen: PBMCs, mostly from graft donor cells, collected 180 days after TCRalphabeta/CD19-depleted stem cell transplant. The source of these receptors is a male patient younger than 18 who had a stem cell transplant for acute lymphoblastic leukemia, so the T cells may come from the graft donor. Each CDR3 is given with its conserved first and last residue. The D gene is left open where the match is weak. Clone size is stated in some rows and not others, as once, few, many or a class when expanded.

j_gene: TRBJ2-2; v_gene: TRBV5-1; abundance: many; d_gene: TRBD2; CDR3nt: TGCGCCAGCTCTTTAGCGGGAGTTACCGGGGAGCTGTTTTTT; CDR3aa: CASSLAGVTGELFF
j_gene: TRBJ2-5; v_gene: TRBV27; abundance: many; d_gene: -; CDR3nt: TGTGCCAGCAGTTTATCCCTGGAGGGCAACCAAGAGACCCAGTACTTC; CDR3aa: CASSLSLEGNQETQYF
j_gene: TRBJ1-2; v_gene: TRBV20-1; abundance: many; d_gene: -; CDR3nt: TGCAGTGCCCTCGGGACCTCGACTAAGGGATATGGCTACACCTTC; CDR3aa: CSALGTSTKGYGYTF
j_gene: TRBJ2-1; v_gene: TRBV12-3/TRBV12-4; abundance: many; d_gene: -; CDR3nt: TGTGCCAGCAGTCAGGACAGCTACTACAATGAGCAGTTCTTC; CDR3aa: CASSQDSYYNEQFF
j_gene: TRBJ2-1; v_gene: TRBV4-3; abundance: many; d_gene: -; CDR3nt: TGCGCCAGCGGGGGGTTGGGACAGACTAACAATGAGCAGTTCTTC; CDR3aa: CASGGLGQTNNEQFF
j_gene: TRBJ1-2; v_gene: TRBV29-1; abundance: -; d_gene: TRBD1; CDR3nt: TGCAGCGTCGACGGGTGGACAGGCATTAACTATGGCTACACCTTC; CDR3aa: CSVDGWTGINYGYTF
j_gene: TRBJ2-3; v_gene: TRBV25-1; abundance: many; d_gene: TRBD2; CDR3nt: TGTGCCAGCAGTCACGGACTAGCGGGAGTAACAGATACGCAGTATTTT; CDR3aa: CASSHGLAGVTDTQYF
j_gene: TRBJ1-2; v_gene: TRBV2; abundance: -; d_gene: -; CDR3nt: TGTGCCAGCAGTGAGGGCTACCCCATTAACTATGGCTACACCTTC; CDR3aa: CASSEGYPINYGYTF
j_gene: TRBJ2-6; v_gene: TRBV12-3/TRBV12-4; abundance: -; d_gene: TRBD2; CDR3nt: TGTGCCAGCAGTGGCCCACTAGCGGGGGGGACAGGGGCCAACGTCCTGACTTTC; CDR3aa: CASSGPLAGGTGANVLTF
j_gene: TRBJ2-5; v_gene: TRBV6-2/TRBV6-3; abundance: many; d_gene: -; CDR3nt: TGTGCCAGCAGTTACTATCGGGGGGCCCAAGAGACCCAGTACTTC; CDR3aa: CASSYYRGAQETQYF
j_gene: TRBJ2-5; v_gene: TRBV7-8; abundance: many; d_gene: TRBD2; CDR3nt: TGTGCCACCCAGGCGGGGGGCCCGTACTTC; CDR3aa: CATQAGGPYF
j_gene: TRBJ2-7; v_gene: TRBV5-1; abundance: many; d_gene: -; CDR3nt: TGCGCCAGCAGCTTGGCCCCAGGGGCGGCCTACGAGCAGTACTTC; CDR3aa: CASSLAPGAAYEQYF
j_gene: TRBJ1-4; v_gene: TRBV25-1; abundance: many; d_gene: TRBD1; CDR3nt: TGTGCCAGCAGTCCCCTGGGACAGGGAGGTGAAAAACTGTTTTTT; CDR3aa: CASSPLGQGGEKLFF
j_gene: TRBJ2-1; v_gene: TRBV6-5; abundance: many; d_gene: TRBD2; CDR3nt: TGTGCCAGCAGTCCCCTAGCGGGGGGGCCAGGTGAGCAGTTCTTC; CDR3aa: CASSPLAGGPGEQFF
j_gene: TRBJ2-1; v_gene: TRBV3-1; abundance: many; d_gene: TRBD2; CDR3nt: TGTGCCAGCAGCCACCGACTAGCGGGGATCGACAATGAGCAGTTCTTC; CDR3aa: CASSHRLAGIDNEQFF
j_gene: TRBJ1-4; v_gene: TRBV4-3; abundance: -; d_gene: TRBD1; CDR3nt: TGCGCCAGCAGCCAAGAGGGACAGGGAGGGGAAAAACTGTTTTTT; CDR3aa: CASSQEGQGGEKLFF
j_gene: TRBJ1-1; v_gene: TRBV15; abundance: many; d_gene: -; CDR3nt: TGTGCCACCAGCAGAGTTAAGAACACTGAAGCTTTCTTT; CDR3aa: CATSRVKNTEAFF
j_gene: TRBJ2-5; v_gene: TRBV20-1; abundance: many; d_gene: TRBD2; CDR3nt: TGCAGTGCCTGGGGGACTAGCGGGGGGTGGCAAGAGACCCAGTACTTC; CDR3aa: CSAWGTSGGWQETQYF
j_gene: TRBJ2-7; v_gene: TRBV11-1; abundance: few; d_gene: TRBD2; CDR3nt: TGTGCCAGCAGCTCCCGGGACTGGACTAGCGGGGTACCATACGAGCAGTACTTC; CDR3aa: CASSSRDWTSGVPYEQYF
j_gene: TRBJ2-5; v_gene: TRBV15; abundance: many; d_gene: -; CDR3nt: TGTGCCACCAGCAGAGATTTGATGGAGACCCAGTACTTC; CDR3aa: CATSRDLMETQYF
j_gene: TRBJ2-1; v_gene: TRBV5-1; abundance: many; d_gene: -; CDR3nt: TGCGCCAGCAGCCCCTCTCCCTATGGAAATGAGCAGTTCTTC; CDR3aa: CASSPSPYGNEQFF
j_gene: TRBJ1-5; v_gene: TRBV20-1; abundance: many; d_gene: TRBD1; CDR3nt: TGCAGTGCTAGAGATCCCTCGAGGGGGACAGGGGCGTGGAAGGCCCAGCATTTT; CDR3aa: CSARDPSRGTGAWKAQHF
j_gene: TRBJ1-4; v_gene: TRBV27; abundance: many; d_gene: -; CDR3nt: TGTGCCAGCAGTAGTACAGCAACTAATGAAAAACTGTTTTTT; CDR3aa: CASSSTATNEKLFF
j_gene: TRBJ2-5; v_gene: TRBV5-4; abundance: -; d_gene: -; CDR3nt: TGTGCCAGCAGCTCTGTAGCGGATACCCGGGAGACCCAGTACTTC; CDR3aa: CASSSVADTRETQYF
j_gene: TRBJ1-2; v_gene: TRBV9; abundance: many; d_gene: -; CDR3nt: TGTGCCAGCAGCGTAGTTACGGGAGCCTATGGCTACACCTTC; CDR3aa: CASSVVTGAYGYTF
j_gene: TRBJ1-1; v_gene: TRBV29-1; abundance: many; d_gene: -; CDR3nt: TGCAGCACTTGGGGGGTGAACACTGAAGCTTTCTTT; CDR3aa: CSTWGVNTEAFF
j_gene: TRBJ2-3; v_gene: TRBV25-1; abundance: many; d_gene: -; CDR3nt: TGTGCCAGCAGTGAATATCAGGGGCCGGATACGCAGTATTTT; CDR3aa: CASSEYQGPDTQYF
j_gene: TRBJ2-1; v_gene: TRBV10-3; abundance: many; d_gene: -; CDR3nt: TGTGCCATCAGTGAGTCGTGGGACTTAGACAATGAGCAGTTCTTC; CDR3aa: CAISESWDLDNEQFF
j_gene: TRBJ2-2; v_gene: TRBV20-1; abundance: many; d_gene: -; CDR3nt: TGCAGTGCTAGAGTGGTTTCCGGGATCGCGAACACCGGGGAGCTGTTTTTT; CDR3aa: CSARVVSGIANTGELFF
j_gene: TRBJ2-3; v_gene: TRBV7-8; abundance: many; d_gene: -; CDR3nt: TGTGCCAGCAGCTACCTCACAGATACGCAGTATTTT; CDR3aa: CASSYLTDTQYF
j_gene: TRBJ2-2; v_gene: TRBV7-6; abundance: many; d_gene: -; CDR3nt: TGTGCCAGCAGCTTAGGTCACGGGGAGCTGTTTTTT; CDR3aa: CASSLGHGELFF
j_gene: TRBJ2-5; v_gene: TRBV12-3/TRBV12-4; abundance: many; d_gene: TRBD1; CDR3nt: TGTGCCAGCAGTCTCAGGGGGCGGCGACCCCAAGAGACCCAGTACTTC; CDR3aa: CASSLRGRRPQETQYF
j_gene: TRBJ2-3; v_gene: TRBV4-2; abundance: many; d_gene: TRBD2; CDR3nt: TGTGCCAGCAGCCAAGAAACCGGGGGGAGGACAGATACGCAGTATTTT; CDR3aa: CASSQETGGRTDTQYF
j_gene: TRBJ1-6; v_gene: TRBV5-1; abundance: -; d_gene: -; CDR3nt: TGCGCCAGCAGCTTGGTGTCAGGGACGTATAATTCACCCCTCCACTTT; CDR3aa: CASSLVSGTYNSPLHF
j_gene: TRBJ1-3; v_gene: TRBV7-9; abundance: few; d_gene: -; CDR3nt: TGTGCCAGCAGCCCCGCAGGAAGGGATGGAAACACCATATATTTT; CDR3aa: CASSPAGRDGNTIYF
j_gene: TRBJ2-2; v_gene: TRBV18; abundance: -; d_gene: -; CDR3nt: TGTGCCAGCTCACCTGATAAGACCGGGGAGCTGGTTTTT; CDR3aa: CASSPDKTGELVF
j_gene: TRBJ2-3; v_gene: TRBV25-1; abundance: many; d_gene: -; CDR3nt: TGTGCCAGCAGTTGGGTATCGGGCACAGATACGCAGTATTTT; CDR3aa: CASSWVSGTDTQYF